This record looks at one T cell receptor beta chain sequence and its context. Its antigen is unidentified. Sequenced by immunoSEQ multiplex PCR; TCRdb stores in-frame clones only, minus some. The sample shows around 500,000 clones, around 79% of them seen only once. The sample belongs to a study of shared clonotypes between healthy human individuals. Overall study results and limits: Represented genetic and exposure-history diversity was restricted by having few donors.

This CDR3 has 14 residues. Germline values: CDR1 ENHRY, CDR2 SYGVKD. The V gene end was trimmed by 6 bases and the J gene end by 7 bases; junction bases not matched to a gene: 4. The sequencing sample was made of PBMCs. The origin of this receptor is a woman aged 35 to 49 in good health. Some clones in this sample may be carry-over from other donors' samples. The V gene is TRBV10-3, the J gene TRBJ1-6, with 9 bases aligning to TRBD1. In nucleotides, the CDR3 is TGTGCCATCAGAGCCGGGACAGGGAATTCACCCCTCCACTTT. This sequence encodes CAIRAGTGNSPLHF.